The sequence of this TCR beta chain was determined in a study of blood T cell repertoires in COVID-19. V gave up 1 base and J gave up 5 bases, with 12 bases separating them. The CDR3 has 15 amino acids. Germline V gene lookup returns CDR1 MGHRA and CDR2 YSYEKL. Sequencing was performed with immunoSEQ multiplex PCR; in TCRdb, only in-frame clones are kept and a portion is missing. There are approximately 140,000 clones in the sample; around 84% occur only once, and roughly two fifths lies in the top ten. The source of this sequence is a human donor in a cohort sampled during active COVID-19. Sample: peripheral blood. The J gene is TRBJ2-1, the V gene TRBV4-1; D perhaps matches TRBD1 (7 bases). The CDR3 nucleotides are TGCGCCAGCAGCCAAGGCATCAGGGGGGACAATGAGCAGTTCTTC. Residues: CASSQGIRGDNEQFF.